This T cell receptor beta chain was documented in a study of T cell changes during pregnancy in multiple sclerosis. Some clones are missing from TCRdb's copy, which holds only in-frame ones; the method was immunoSEQ multiplex PCR. The table lists around 52,000 clones, just over 90% of them singletons. V lost 0 bases and J lost 0; bases outside the gene matches: 5. Looked up from germline, CDR1 is SGHRS and CDR2 is YFSETQ. CDR3 length: 17 amino acids. The chain has TRBV5-1 and TRBJ1-3; 8 bases agree with TRBD1. The sample consisted of CD4+ T cells from peripheral blood mononuclear cells, taken in the second trimester of pregnancy. The sequence derives from a female donor with multiple sclerosis, enrolled in a pregnancy study. CDR3 nucleotide sequence: TGCGCCAGCAGCTTGGAGGACAGGGCCAACTCTGGAAACACCATATATTTT. Its translation is CASSLEDRANSGNTIYF.